This T cell receptor (beta chain) was sequenced in a study of T-cell reconstitution after alpha-beta-depleted transplantation in children. General study findings and limits: Surviving recipient T cells and thymic progenitors underlay high day-60 TCRbeta diversity in some patients. Expanded graft clones numbering several hundred reportedly gave rise to alpha-beta T cells about two months after transplant. When one year had passed after transplant, most T-cell counts and diversity came from newly produced T cells.

Using unique molecular identifiers, the investigators prepared the TCRbeta library. TCRdb passed the PCR reads through MiXCR, listing each CDR3 protein once. The top ten clones hold roughly 21% of a sample with tens of thousands of distinct CDR3 sequences, 15% to 19% of them seen once. As to this clonotype: Its antigen is unidentified.

The CDR3 runs to 15 residues. Germline trimming cut 3 bases from V and 2 bases from J; bases unmatched to any gene: 6. CDR1 and CDR2 from the germline V gene are SGHTA and FQGNSA. This chain connects TRBV7-2 to TRBJ2-7, with 8 nucleotides matching TRBD1. The sequence was collected from a male patient under 10 years old who had a stem cell transplant for acute lymphoblastic leukemia, so the T cells may come from the graft donor. The specimen was PBMCs, mostly from graft donor cells, collected 180 days after TCRalphabeta/CD19-depleted stem cell transplant. The CDR3 DNA sequence: TGTGCCAGCAGCTTTTCCGGACAGGGAACCTACGAGCAGTACTTC. The encoded protein is CASSFSGQGTYEQYF.